This T cell receptor (beta chain) was identified during a study of cytomegalovirus exposure and HLA in healthy donors. This clone was counted only a few times. The PCR contained 60 Vbeta and 13 Jbeta primers. Only in-frame clones appear in the TCRdb table, and some are missing; sequencing was by immunoSEQ multiplex PCR. The sample yields under 150,000 clones, 78% seen once. Germline assignment: CDR1 MNHNY and CDR2 SVGAGI (reference sequence). V was cut by 5 bases and J by 5 bases, with 13 bases left in between. The CDR3 is 13 amino acids. The source of this sequence is a young woman in good health and CMV-seropositive. This chain links TRBV6-6 with TRBJ2-7; TRBD2 is a possible D gene (7 bases). The sequenced sample consisted of PBMCs. CDR3 loop: CASSEWGGNEQYF. The CDR3 DNA sequence: TGTGCCAGCAGTGAGTGGGGGGGCAACGAGCAGTACTTC.